The present entry profiles one TCR beta chain with its context. The sample is drawn from a study of CD8 T cells in Susac syndrome. Per germline, CDR1 MGHDK and CDR2 SYGVNS. V was shortened by 1 base and J by 5 bases, with 11 bases between the two germline ends. The CDR3 runs 14 residues. In contrast to the negatively isolated CD8+ and CD4+ T cells, TEMRA cells were FACS-enriched. Reverse transcription used 0.5 to 1 ug RNA and random hexamers. The CDR3 of TCR beta was amplified by immunoSEQ multiplex PCR across 54 Vbeta and 13 Jbeta. TCRdb reprocessed the immunoSEQ multiplex PCR reads via MiXCR and lists one record per CDR3 protein. Of about 210,000 distinct CDR3 sequences in the sample, 95% were seen once.

Sample: CD4+ T cells from PBMCs. The chain is built from TRBV25-1 and TRBJ2-5, with D hard to call. The sequence came from a human donor with multiple sclerosis. This CDR3 reads CASSEFKAVETQYF. In nucleotides, the CDR3 is TGTGCCAGCAGTGAATTCAAGGCTGTGGAGACCCAGTACTTC.